This T cell receptor (beta chain) was captured in a study of CD8+ T cells in alopecia areata. Extracted RNA was reverse transcribed into cDNA, the sequencing template. Clones were read by immunoSEQ multiplex PCR, and TCRdb kept only the in-frame ones, dropping some. The sample holds some 190,000 clones, about 51% seen once. Germline assignment: CDR1 LNHDA and CDR2 SQIVND (reference sequence). With 2 bases removed from V and 2 bases from J, the gap between germline ends came to 9 bases. The CDR3 is made up of 14 amino acids. Study results and limitations: Treatment with tofacitinib significantly lowered scalp clonality and reduced expanded CD8+ clones among the top 100. With just one nonresponder, it is still uncertain whether baseline CD8+ expansion relates to response.

Indicated treatment: oral pan-JAK inhibitor, 5-10 mg twice daily. This clone was recorded a few times. The antigen remains undetermined. Sequenced material: CD8+ T cells sorted from blood, taken at roughly week 52, from a patient treated with tofacitinib. The chain combines TRBV19 with TRBJ2-5; TRBD1 might be the D (6 bases). This TCR was sampled from a human donor with alopecia areata. The CDR3, as DNA: TGTGCCAGTAGTATATGGGGACAACAAGAGACCCAGTACTTC. Encoded protein: CASSIWGQQETQYF.